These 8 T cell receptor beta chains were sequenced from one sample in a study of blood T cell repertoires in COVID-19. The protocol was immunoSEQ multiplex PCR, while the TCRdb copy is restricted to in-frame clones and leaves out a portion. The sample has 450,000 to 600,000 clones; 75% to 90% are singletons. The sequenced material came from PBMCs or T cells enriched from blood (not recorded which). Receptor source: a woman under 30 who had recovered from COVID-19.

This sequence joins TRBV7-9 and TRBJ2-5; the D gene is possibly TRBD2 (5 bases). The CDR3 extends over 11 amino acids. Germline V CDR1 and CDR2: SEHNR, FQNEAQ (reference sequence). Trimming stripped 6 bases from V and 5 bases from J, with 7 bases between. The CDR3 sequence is CASSGGETQYF. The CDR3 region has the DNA TGTGCCAGCAGTGGCGGGGAGACCCAGTACTTC. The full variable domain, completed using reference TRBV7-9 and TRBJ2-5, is DTGVSQNPRHKITKRGQNVTFRCDPISEHNRLYWYRQTLGQGPEFLTYFQNEAQLEKSRLLSDRFSAERPKGSFSTLEIQRTEQGDSAMYLCASSGGETQYFGPGTRLLVL.

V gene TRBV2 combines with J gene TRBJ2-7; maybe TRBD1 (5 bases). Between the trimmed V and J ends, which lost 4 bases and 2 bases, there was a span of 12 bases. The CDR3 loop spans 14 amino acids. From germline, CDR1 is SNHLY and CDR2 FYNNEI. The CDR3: CASSGTGDPYEQYF. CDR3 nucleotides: TGTGCCAGCAGTGGAACAGGAGACCCCTACGAGCAGTACTTC. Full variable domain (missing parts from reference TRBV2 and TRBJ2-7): EPEVTQTPSHQVTQMGQEVILRCVPISNHLYFYWYRQILGQKVEFLVSFYNNEISEKSEIFDDQFSVERPDGSNFTLKIRSTKLEDSAMYFCASSGTGDPYEQYFGPGTRLTVT.

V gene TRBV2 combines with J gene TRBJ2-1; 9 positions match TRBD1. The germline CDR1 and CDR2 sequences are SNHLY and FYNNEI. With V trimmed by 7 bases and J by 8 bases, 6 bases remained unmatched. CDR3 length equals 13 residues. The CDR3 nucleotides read TGTGCCAGCAACCGGGACAGGGAGCATGAGCAGTTCTTC. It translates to CASNRDREHEQFF.

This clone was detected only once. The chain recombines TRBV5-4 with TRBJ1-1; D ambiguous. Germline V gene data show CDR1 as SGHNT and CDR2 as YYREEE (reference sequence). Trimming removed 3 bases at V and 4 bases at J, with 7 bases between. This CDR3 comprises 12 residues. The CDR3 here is CASSSGSTEAFF. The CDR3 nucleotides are TGTGCCAGCAGCTCCGGGAGCACTGAAGCTTTCTTT. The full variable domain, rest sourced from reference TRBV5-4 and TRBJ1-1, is ETGVTQSPTHLIKTRGQQVTLRCSSQSGHNTVSWYQQALGQGPQFIFQYYREEENGRGNFPPRFSGLQFPNYSSELNVNALELDDSALYLCASSSGSTEAFFGQGTRLTVV.

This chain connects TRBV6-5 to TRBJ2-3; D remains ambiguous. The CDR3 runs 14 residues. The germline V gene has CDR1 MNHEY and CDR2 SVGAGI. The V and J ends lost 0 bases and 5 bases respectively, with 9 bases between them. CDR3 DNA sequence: TGTGCCAGCAGTTACTCCGACTCCTTAGATACGCAGTATTTT. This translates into CASSYSDSLDTQYF.

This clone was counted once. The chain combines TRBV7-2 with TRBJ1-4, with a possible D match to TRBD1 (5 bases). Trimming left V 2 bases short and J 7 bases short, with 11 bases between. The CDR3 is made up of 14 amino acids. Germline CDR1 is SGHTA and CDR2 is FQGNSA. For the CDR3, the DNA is TGTGCCAGCAGCTTACAGGGTTGGGGTGAAAAACTGTTTTTT. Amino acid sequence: CASSLQGWGEKLFF.

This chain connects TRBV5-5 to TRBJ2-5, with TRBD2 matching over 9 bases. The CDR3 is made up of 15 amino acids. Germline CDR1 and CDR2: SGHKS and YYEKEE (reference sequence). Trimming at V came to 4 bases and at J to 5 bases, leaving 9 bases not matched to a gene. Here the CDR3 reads CASSPGAGGMETQYF. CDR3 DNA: TGTGCCAGCAGCCCGGGAGCGGGGGGCATGGAGACCCAGTACTTC.

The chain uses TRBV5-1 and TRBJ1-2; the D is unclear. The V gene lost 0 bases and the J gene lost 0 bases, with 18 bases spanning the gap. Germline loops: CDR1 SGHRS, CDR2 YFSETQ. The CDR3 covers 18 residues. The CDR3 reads CASSLGTSGWWSNYGYTF. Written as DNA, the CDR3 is TGCGCCAGCAGCTTGGGGACTAGTGGCTGGTGGTCTAACTATGGCTACACCTTC.